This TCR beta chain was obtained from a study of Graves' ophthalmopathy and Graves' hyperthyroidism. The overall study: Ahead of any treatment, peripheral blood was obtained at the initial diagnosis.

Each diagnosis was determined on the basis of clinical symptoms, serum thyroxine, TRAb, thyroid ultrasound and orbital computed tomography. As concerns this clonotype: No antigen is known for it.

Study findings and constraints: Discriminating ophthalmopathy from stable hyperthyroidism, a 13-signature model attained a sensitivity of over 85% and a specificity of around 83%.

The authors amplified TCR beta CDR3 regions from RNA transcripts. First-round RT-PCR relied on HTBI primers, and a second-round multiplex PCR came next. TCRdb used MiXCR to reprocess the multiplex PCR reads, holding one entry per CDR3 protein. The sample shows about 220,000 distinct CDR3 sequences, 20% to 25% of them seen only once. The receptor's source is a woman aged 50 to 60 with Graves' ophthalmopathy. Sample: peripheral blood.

CDR3 protein: CASSSWTGGYTF. DNA of the CDR3: TGTGCCAGCAGTTCATGGACAGGGGGCTACACCTTC. V usage is TRBV12-3 or TRBV12-4 and J usage is TRBJ1-2; TRBD1 matches 8 bases. The CDR3 runs to 12 residues. The ends lost 4 bases at V and 8 bases at J; junction bases unmatched: 3.